The clone carrying this T cell receptor beta chain was seen a single time. These data come from a study of blood T cell repertoires in COVID-19. Here immunoSEQ multiplex PCR was the method, and the copy in TCRdb shows in-frame clones only, minus some. The sample has roughly 260,000 clones, about 83% seen once. The origin of this receptor is a woman aged 40 to 50 who had been exposed to COVID-19. Sequencing was carried out using PBMCs or T cells enriched from blood (not recorded which).

The CDR3 loop is CASSVDSTSYEQYF. CDR3 DNA: TGTGCCAGCAGTGTCGACAGTACCTCCTACGAGCAGTACTTC. The chain links TRBV6-6 to TRBJ2-7, with D perhaps TRBD1 (5 bases). V lost 5 bases to trimming and J lost 0 bases, with 11 bases between them. Germline CDR1 MNHNY, CDR2 SVGAGI (reference sequence). The CDR3 has 14 amino acids.